These T cell receptor beta chains were read from a single sample in a study of shared clonotypes between healthy human individuals. The assay was immunoSEQ multiplex PCR, and TCRdb's table has in-frame clones only and misses some. Here the sample spans approximately 530,000 clones, 90% to 96% being singletons. Sequenced sample: naive CD4+ T cells sorted from blood. The receptors come from a woman under 40 in good health. Both conserved end residues are trimmed from each CDR3. The order of the fields is J gene, V gene, CDR3 protein.

j_gene: TRBJ1-1; v_gene: TRBV7-2; CDR3aa: ASSLGRRDTEAF
j_gene: TRBJ1-4; v_gene: TRBV5-1; CDR3aa: ASSIPRQGGNEKLF
j_gene: TRBJ1-2; v_gene: TRBV19; CDR3aa: ASSYRTRANYGYT
j_gene: TRBJ1-1; v_gene: TRBV28; CDR3aa: ASSPWAVNTEAF
j_gene: TRBJ2-3; v_gene: TRBV10-3; CDR3aa: AISGAEGVADTQY
j_gene: TRBJ1-2; v_gene: TRBV30; CDR3aa: AWTGTGIGGYT
j_gene: TRBJ2-7; v_gene: TRBV5-1; CDR3aa: ASRPPGLAGVREQY
j_gene: TRBJ2-4; v_gene: TRBV4-1; CDR3aa: ASSQEPIPKNIQY
j_gene: TRBJ2-5; v_gene: TRBV2; CDR3aa: ASSPQETQY
j_gene: TRBJ1-6; v_gene: TRBV11-2; CDR3aa: ASSPRGADNSPLH
j_gene: TRBJ2-3; v_gene: TRBV11-2; CDR3aa: ASSPLAGGTGDTQY
j_gene: TRBJ1-5; v_gene: TRBV28; CDR3aa: ASRKGAQYQPQH
j_gene: TRBJ2-3; v_gene: TRBV29-1; CDR3aa: SVEYLGPDTQY
j_gene: TRBJ2-3; v_gene: TRBV2; CDR3aa: ASSDLGDTQY
j_gene: TRBJ2-1; v_gene: TRBV28; CDR3aa: ASTLGGLAGRDEQF
j_gene: TRBJ2-1; v_gene: TRBV11-3; CDR3aa: ASSSFHNEQF
j_gene: TRBJ1-1; v_gene: TRBV6-1; CDR3aa: ASSGQLMNTEAF
j_gene: TRBJ2-7; v_gene: TRBV6-6; CDR3aa: ASSSRREGASEQY
j_gene: TRBJ1-2; v_gene: TRBV28; CDR3aa: ASSQGSSLSYT
j_gene: TRBJ2-7; v_gene: TRBV27; CDR3aa: ASSPSTPAGVGRSYEQY
j_gene: TRBJ2-5; v_gene: TRBV5-1; CDR3aa: ASSLVAGLVQETQY
j_gene: TRBJ1-3; v_gene: TRBV6-5; CDR3aa: ASSVRGPGNTIY
j_gene: TRBJ2-3; v_gene: TRBV19; CDR3aa: ASSISSYSTDTQY
j_gene: TRBJ1-2; v_gene: TRBV7-2; CDR3aa: ASSPRHANYGYT
j_gene: TRBJ2-1; v_gene: TRBV6-5; CDR3aa: ASSYGGGSLNEQF
j_gene: TRBJ1-1; v_gene: TRBV27; CDR3aa: ASSSGTIRTEAF
j_gene: TRBJ2-2; v_gene: TRBV7-9; CDR3aa: ASSRGLGRRELF
j_gene: TRBJ2-7; v_gene: TRBV5-6; CDR3aa: ASSLYSWEQY
j_gene: TRBJ2-1; v_gene: TRBV7-8; CDR3aa: ASRSKGTSGSYEQF